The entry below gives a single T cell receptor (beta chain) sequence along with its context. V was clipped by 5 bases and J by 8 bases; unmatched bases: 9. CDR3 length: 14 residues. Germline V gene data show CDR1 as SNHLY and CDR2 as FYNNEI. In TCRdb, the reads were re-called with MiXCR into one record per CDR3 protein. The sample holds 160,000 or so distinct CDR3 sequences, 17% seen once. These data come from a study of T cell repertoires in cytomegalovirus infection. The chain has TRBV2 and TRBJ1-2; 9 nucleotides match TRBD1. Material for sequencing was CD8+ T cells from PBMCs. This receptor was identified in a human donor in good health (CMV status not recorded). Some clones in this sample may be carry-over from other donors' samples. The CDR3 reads CASSTGTGPGGYTF. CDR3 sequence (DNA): TGTGCCAGCAGTACCGGGACAGGGCCGGGCGGCTACACCTTC.